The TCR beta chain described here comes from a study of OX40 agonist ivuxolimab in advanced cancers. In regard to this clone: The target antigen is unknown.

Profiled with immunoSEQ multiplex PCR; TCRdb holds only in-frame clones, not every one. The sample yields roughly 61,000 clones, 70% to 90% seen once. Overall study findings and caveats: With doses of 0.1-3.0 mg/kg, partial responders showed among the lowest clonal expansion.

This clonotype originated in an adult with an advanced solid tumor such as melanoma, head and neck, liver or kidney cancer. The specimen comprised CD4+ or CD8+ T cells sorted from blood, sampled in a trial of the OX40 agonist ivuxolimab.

The DNA for the CDR3 is TGTGCCAGCAGCCGCGACAGGGGAAGAGGCCAGCCCCAGCATTTT. Its translation: CASSRDRGRGQPQHF. This chain connects TRBV5-6 to TRBJ1-5, with 8 positions matching TRBD1. J gave up 7 bases and V 4 bases, and 10 bases lay outside the gene matches. CDR1 SGHDT and CDR2 YYEEEE come from the germline V gene. The CDR3 length is 15 residues.